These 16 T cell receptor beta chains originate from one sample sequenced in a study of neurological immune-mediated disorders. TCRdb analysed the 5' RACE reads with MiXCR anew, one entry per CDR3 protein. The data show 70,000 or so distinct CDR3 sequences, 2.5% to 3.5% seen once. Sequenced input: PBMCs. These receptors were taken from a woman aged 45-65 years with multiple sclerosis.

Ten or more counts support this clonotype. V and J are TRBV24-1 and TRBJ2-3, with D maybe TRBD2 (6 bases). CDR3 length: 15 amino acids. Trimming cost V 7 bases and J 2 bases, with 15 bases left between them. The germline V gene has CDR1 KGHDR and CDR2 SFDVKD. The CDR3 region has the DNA TGTGCCACCAGCCTCCGGGGGTCCGCCACAGATACGCAGTATTTT. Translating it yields CATSLRGSATDTQYF.

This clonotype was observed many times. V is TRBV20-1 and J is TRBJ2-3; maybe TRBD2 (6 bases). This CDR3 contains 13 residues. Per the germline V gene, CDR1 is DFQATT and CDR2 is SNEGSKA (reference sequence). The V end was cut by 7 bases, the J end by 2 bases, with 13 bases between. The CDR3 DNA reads TGCAGTGTTCCGGGACTCTCCACAGATACGCAGTATTTT. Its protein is CSVPGLSTDTQYF.

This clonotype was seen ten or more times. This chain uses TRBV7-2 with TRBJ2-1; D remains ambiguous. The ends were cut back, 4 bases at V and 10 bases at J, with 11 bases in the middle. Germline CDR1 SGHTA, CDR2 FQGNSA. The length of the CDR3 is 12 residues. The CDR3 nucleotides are TGTGCCAGCAGCTCCGGGTCGTGGGAGCAGTTCTTC. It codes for CASSSGSWEQFF.

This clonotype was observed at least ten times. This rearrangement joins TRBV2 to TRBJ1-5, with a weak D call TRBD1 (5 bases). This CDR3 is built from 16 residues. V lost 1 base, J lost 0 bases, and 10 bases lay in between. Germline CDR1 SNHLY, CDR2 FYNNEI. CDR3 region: CASSEVWGYSNQPQHF. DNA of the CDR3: TGTGCCAGCAGTGAAGTGTGGGGGTATAGCAATCAGCCCCAGCATTTT.

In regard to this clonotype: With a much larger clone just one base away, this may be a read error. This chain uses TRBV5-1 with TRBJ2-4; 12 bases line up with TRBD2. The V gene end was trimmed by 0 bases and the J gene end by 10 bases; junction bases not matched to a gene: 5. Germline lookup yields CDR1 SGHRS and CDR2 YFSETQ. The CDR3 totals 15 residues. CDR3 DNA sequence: TGCGCCAGCAGCTTGGGACTAGCGGGAGAGGAAATTCAGTACTTC. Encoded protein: CASSLGLAGEEIQYF.

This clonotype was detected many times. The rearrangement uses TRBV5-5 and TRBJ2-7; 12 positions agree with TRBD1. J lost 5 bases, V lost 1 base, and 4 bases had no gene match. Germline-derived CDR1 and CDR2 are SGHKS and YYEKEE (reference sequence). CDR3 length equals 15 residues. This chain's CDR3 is CASSLTGTGGHEQYV. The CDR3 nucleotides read TGTGCCAGCAGCTTGACCGGGACAGGGGGCCACGAGCAGTACGTC.

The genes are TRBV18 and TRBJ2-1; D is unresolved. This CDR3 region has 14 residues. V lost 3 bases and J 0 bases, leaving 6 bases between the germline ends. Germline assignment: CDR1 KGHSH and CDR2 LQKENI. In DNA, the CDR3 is TGTGCCAGCTCACCGCAGAGCTCCTACAATGAGCAGTTCTTC. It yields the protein CASSPQSSYNEQFF.

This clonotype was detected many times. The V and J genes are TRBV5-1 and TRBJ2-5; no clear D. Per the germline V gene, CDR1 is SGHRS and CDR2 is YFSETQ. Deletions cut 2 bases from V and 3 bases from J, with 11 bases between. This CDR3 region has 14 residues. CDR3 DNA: TGCGCCAGCAGCTTACTGGGTGCTAAAGAGACCCAGTACTTC. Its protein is CASSLLGAKETQYF.

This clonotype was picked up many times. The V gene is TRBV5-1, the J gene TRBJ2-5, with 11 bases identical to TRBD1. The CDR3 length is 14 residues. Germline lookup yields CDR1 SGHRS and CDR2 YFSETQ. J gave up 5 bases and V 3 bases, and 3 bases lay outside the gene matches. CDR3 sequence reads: CASSWGTGGETQYF. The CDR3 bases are TGCGCCAGCAGCTGGGGGACAGGGGGTGAGACCCAGTACTTC.

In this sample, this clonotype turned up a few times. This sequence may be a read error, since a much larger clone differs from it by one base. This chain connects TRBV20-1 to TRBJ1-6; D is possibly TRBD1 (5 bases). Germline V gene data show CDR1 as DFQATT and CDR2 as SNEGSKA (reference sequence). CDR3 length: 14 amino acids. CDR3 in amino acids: CSARGEGVGSPLNF. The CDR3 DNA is TGCAGTGCTAGGGGGGAAGGGGTTGGATCACCCCTCAACTTT.

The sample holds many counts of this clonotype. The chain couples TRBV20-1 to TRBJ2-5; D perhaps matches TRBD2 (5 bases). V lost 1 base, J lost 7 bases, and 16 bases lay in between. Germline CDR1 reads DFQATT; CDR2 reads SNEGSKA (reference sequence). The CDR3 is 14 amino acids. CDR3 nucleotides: TGCAGTGCTAGAGCCCCGGCTGGAGGTGGGACCCAGTACTTC. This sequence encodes CSARAPAGGGTQYF.

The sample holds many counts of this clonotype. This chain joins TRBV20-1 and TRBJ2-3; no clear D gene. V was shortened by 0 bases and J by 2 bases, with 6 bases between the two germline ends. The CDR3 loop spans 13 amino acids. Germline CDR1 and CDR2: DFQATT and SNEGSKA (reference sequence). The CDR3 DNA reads TGCAGTGCTAGAGATGTATACACAGATACGCAGTATTTT. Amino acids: CSARDVYTDTQYF.

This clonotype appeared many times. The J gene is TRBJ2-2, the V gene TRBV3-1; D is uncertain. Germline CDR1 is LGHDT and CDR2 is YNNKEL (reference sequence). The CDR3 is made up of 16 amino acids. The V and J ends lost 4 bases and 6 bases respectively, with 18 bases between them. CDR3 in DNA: TGTGCCAGCAGCCGCCAATACGGTGGGTCCGCCGGGGAGCTGTTTTTT. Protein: CASSRQYGGSAGELFF. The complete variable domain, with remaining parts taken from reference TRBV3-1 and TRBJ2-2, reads DTAVSQTPKYLVTQMGNDKSIKCEQNLGHDTMYWYKQDSKKFLKIMFSYNNKELIINETVPNRFSPKSPDKAHLNLHINSLELGDSAVYFCASSRQYGGSAGELFFGEGSRLTVL.

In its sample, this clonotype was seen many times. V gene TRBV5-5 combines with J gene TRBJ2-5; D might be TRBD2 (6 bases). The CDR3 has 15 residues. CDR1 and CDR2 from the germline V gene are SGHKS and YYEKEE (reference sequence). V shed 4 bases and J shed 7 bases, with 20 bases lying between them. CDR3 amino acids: CASSAEGIPGSTQYF. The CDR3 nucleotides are TGTGCCAGCAGCGCGGAGGGGATTCCGGGTTCGACCCAGTACTTC.

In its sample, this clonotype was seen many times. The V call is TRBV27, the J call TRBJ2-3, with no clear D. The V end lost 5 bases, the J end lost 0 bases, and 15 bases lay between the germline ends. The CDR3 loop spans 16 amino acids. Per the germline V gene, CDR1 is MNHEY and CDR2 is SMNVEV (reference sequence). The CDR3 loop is CASSPFSVSSTDTQYF. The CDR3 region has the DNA TGTGCCAGCAGTCCGTTTTCGGTCAGTAGCACAGATACGCAGTATTTT.

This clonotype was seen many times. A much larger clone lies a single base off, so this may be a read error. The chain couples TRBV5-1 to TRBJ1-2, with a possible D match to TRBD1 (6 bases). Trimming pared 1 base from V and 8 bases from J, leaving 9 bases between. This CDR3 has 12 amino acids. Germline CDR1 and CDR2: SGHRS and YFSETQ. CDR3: CASSLQGSGYTF. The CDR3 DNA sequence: TGCGCCAGCAGCTTGCAGGGGAGCGGCTACACCTTC.